These 5 T cell receptor beta chains were all obtained from the same sample, sequenced in a study of T cells in Graves' hyperthyroidism and ophthalmopathy. TCR beta CDR3 region amplification was performed from RNA transcripts. HTBI primers were used for first-round RT-PCR of the TCR CDR3. TCRdb reprocessed the multiplex PCR reads with MiXCR, giving one entry per CDR3 protein. The data hold 340,000 or so distinct CDR3 sequences, with roughly a fifth observed a single time. The specimen sequenced was blood. Receptors originate from a woman in her fifties or sixties with Graves' hyperthyroidism.

The chain carries TRBV20-1 and TRBJ2-7; 7 nucleotides line up with TRBD2. The CDR3 has 15 amino acids. CDR1 and CDR2 (germline): DFQATT, SNEGSKA (reference sequence). The CDR3 spells CSASDGGRNTYEQYF. CDR3 bases: TGCAGCGCAAGTGACGGCGGGAGAAACACCTACGAGCAGTACTTC.

Only a few counts were recorded for this clonotype. The chain couples TRBV5-6 to TRBJ1-2; 8 positions agree with TRBD1. The CDR3 totals 14 residues. Trimming took 4 bases from V and 3 from J; bases not matched to a gene: 5. In germline, CDR1 is SGHDT, CDR2 YYEEEE. The CDR3 DNA reads TGTGCCAGCAGCGCGACAGGGGACTACTATGGCTACACCTTC. This codes for CASSATGDYYGYTF.

This clonotype was observed many times. In DNA, the CDR3 is TGCAGTGCTAGAGATGCGGGACAGGGACACACAGATACGCAGTATTTT. Its translation is CSARDAGQGHTDTQYF. This chain joins TRBV20-1 and TRBJ2-3; 9 nucleotides agree with TRBD1. The V segment lost 0 bases and the J segment 2 bases; nucleotides outside the gene matches: 6. CDR3 length: 16 residues. Germline-derived CDR1 and CDR2 are DFQATT and SNEGSKA (reference sequence).

The V gene is TRBV27, the J gene TRBJ2-7; 8 bases agree with TRBD2. This CDR3 is 16 amino acids long. Looked up from germline, CDR1 is MNHEY and CDR2 is SMNVEV (reference sequence). Losses at the gene ends were 5 bases for V and 6 bases for J; bases not matched to a gene: 15. The CDR3 DNA is TGTGCCAGCAGTCCCCGCCTAGCGGGTAGTCAGGCCGAGCAGTACTTC. As protein: CASSPRLAGSQAEQYF.

This clonotype was counted many times. The chain uses TRBV6-2 or TRBV6-3 and TRBJ2-7; unclear D gene. The CDR3 is made up of 11 amino acids. Trimming took 5 bases from V and 4 from J, leaving 6 bases between them. Germline-derived CDR1 and CDR2 are MNHEY and SVGEGT. Here the CDR3 reads CASSAFYEQYF. DNA for the CDR3: TGTGCCAGCAGTGCCTTTTACGAGCAGTACTTC.